This is a list of T cell receptor beta chains from one sample in a study of cytomegalovirus exposure and HLA in healthy donors. Sequencing used immunoSEQ multiplex PCR; TCRdb keeps in-frame clones, though not all of them. The sample shows 150,000 or so clones, 82% of them seen only once. Sequencing was performed on PBMCs. The receptor set was obtained from a young man in good health and CMV-seropositive. CDR3s include the opening cysteine and the closing phenylalanine or tryptophan. The order of the fields is clone size, V gene, D gene, J gene, CDR3 DNA, CDR3 protein. D genes are given only for firm matches. Expanded clones get a size class; other rows say once, few or many, or leave the size out.

clone size: .; V gene: TRBV19; D gene: .; J gene: TRBJ1-1; CDR3 DNA: TGTGCCAGTAGTATAAGCGGGGGCTCCACTGAAGCTTTCTTT; CDR3 protein: CASSISGGSTEAFF
clone size: .; V gene: TRBV5-1; D gene: TRBD1; J gene: TRBJ1-2; CDR3 DNA: TGCGCCAGCAGCCAAACAGGGGCGGATGGCTACACCTTC; CDR3 protein: CASSQTGADGYTF
clone size: many; V gene: TRBV6-5; D gene: TRBD1; J gene: TRBJ2-1; CDR3 DNA: TGTGCCAGCAGTTACCGAAAACAGGGGTCATGGGAGCAGTTCTTC; CDR3 protein: CASSYRKQGSWEQFF
clone size: .; V gene: TRBV7-9; D gene: .; J gene: TRBJ1-1; CDR3 DNA: TGTTCCAGCAGCCACCCCGGGCAGGGGAGAACTGAAGCTTTCTTT; CDR3 protein: CSSSHPGQGRTEAFF
clone size: .; V gene: TRBV6-1; D gene: .; J gene: TRBJ2-5; CDR3 DNA: TGTGCCAGCAGTGAAACAGGTCAAGAGACCCAGTACTTC; CDR3 protein: CASSETGQETQYF
clone size: .; V gene: TRBV28; D gene: .; J gene: TRBJ1-5; CDR3 DNA: TGTGCCAGCAATGTTCCGAGAAGTCAGCCCCAGCATTTT; CDR3 protein: CASNVPRSQPQHF
clone size: few; V gene: TRBV28; D gene: TRBD1; J gene: TRBJ1-1; CDR3 DNA: TGTGCCAGCAGTGCGCTACAGGGGGCGTACACTGAAGCTTTCTTT; CDR3 protein: CASSALQGAYTEAFF
clone size: .; V gene: TRBV7-9; D gene: TRBD2; J gene: TRBJ2-1; CDR3 DNA: TGTGCCAGCAGCCCCCTAGCGGGCCACTACAATGAGCAGTTCTTC; CDR3 protein: CASSPLAGHYNEQFF
clone size: .; V gene: TRBV18; D gene: TRBD1; J gene: TRBJ2-7; CDR3 DNA: TGTGCCAGCTCACCATCGGCAGGGGGCGAGCAGTACTTC; CDR3 protein: CASSPSAGGEQYF
clone size: .; V gene: TRBV19; D gene: .; J gene: TRBJ2-1; CDR3 DNA: TGTGCCAGTAGTATTCGGGAAGAGCAGTTCTTC; CDR3 protein: CASSIREEQFF
clone size: few; V gene: TRBV2; D gene: .; J gene: TRBJ1-1; CDR3 DNA: TGTGCCAGCAGTGAATGGGCCTCAAATGCGGGGACTGAAGCTTTCTTT; CDR3 protein: CASSEWASNAGTEAFF
clone size: .; V gene: TRBV27; D gene: .; J gene: TRBJ2-7; CDR3 DNA: TGTGCCAGCAGTCCAGATAGCCCTAGCAGGTCCTACGAGCAGTACTTC; CDR3 protein: CASSPDSPSRSYEQYF
clone size: once; V gene: TRBV7-8; D gene: TRBD1; J gene: TRBJ2-5; CDR3 DNA: TGTGCCAGCAGCTCTGAATCCGGGACAGCTAAAGAGACCCAGTACTTC; CDR3 protein: CASSSESGTAKETQYF
clone size: once; V gene: TRBV6-1; D gene: TRBD2; J gene: TRBJ2-5; CDR3 DNA: TGTGCCAGCAGTGCCGTGACTAGCGGGGTCGGGGAGACCCAGTACTTC; CDR3 protein: CASSAVTSGVGETQYF
clone size: .; V gene: TRBV14; D gene: .; J gene: TRBJ1-5; CDR3 DNA: TGTGCCAGCAGCCGGACAGATAGCAATCAGCCCCAGCATTTT; CDR3 protein: CASSRTDSNQPQHF
clone size: .; V gene: TRBV13; D gene: .; J gene: TRBJ2-7; CDR3 DNA: TGTGCCAGCAGCCTATACAAGCGCGAGCAGTACTTC; CDR3 protein: CASSLYKREQYF
clone size: .; V gene: TRBV7-9; D gene: TRBD1; J gene: TRBJ1-5; CDR3 DNA: TGTTCCAGCAGCCTACCTGCACAGGGGGCAAGTCAGCCCCAGCATTTT; CDR3 protein: CSSSLPAQGASQPQHF
clone size: .; V gene: TRBV4-2; D gene: .; J gene: TRBJ2-3; CDR3 DNA: TGTGCCAGCAGCCCCCAAACAGATACGCAGTATTTT; CDR3 protein: CASSPQTDTQYF
clone size: .; V gene: TRBV7-2; D gene: TRBD2; J gene: TRBJ2-5; CDR3 DNA: TGTGCCAGCAGCTCACTAGCGGGAGTGGAGACCCAGTACTTC; CDR3 protein: CASSSLAGVETQYF
clone size: few; V gene: TRBV7-2; D gene: .; J gene: TRBJ2-7; CDR3 DNA: TGTGCCAGCAGCGAAACAGGACGGAAGCGGTACTTC; CDR3 protein: CASSETGRKRYF
clone size: .; V gene: TRBV19; D gene: .; J gene: TRBJ2-3; CDR3 DNA: TGTGCCAGTAGTATTGGCCTCCTCACAGATACGCAGTATTTT; CDR3 protein: CASSIGLLTDTQYF
clone size: few; V gene: TRBV7-6; D gene: .; J gene: TRBJ2-7; CDR3 DNA: TGTGCCAGCAGCCCGCCAGGTCACGAGCAGTACTTC; CDR3 protein: CASSPPGHEQYF
clone size: .; V gene: TRBV11-3; D gene: .; J gene: TRBJ1-4; CDR3 DNA: TGTGCCAGCAGCTTAGATACAACGACAGAACTGTTTTTT; CDR3 protein: CASSLDTTTELFF
clone size: .; V gene: TRBV15; D gene: TRBD1; J gene: TRBJ2-7; CDR3 DNA: TGTGCCACCAGCATGGACAGGAGCTCCTACGAGCAGTACTTC; CDR3 protein: CATSMDRSSYEQYF
clone size: .; V gene: TRBV29-1; D gene: .; J gene: TRBJ1-1; CDR3 DNA: TGCAGCGTTGAGGCCCCCACCCCTGAAGCTTTCTTT; CDR3 protein: CSVEAPTPEAFF
clone size: .; V gene: TRBV5-1; D gene: TRBD2; J gene: TRBJ2-5; CDR3 DNA: TGCGCCAGCAGCTTGGGTCCAGCGGGGGGTCAAGAGACCCAGTACTTC; CDR3 protein: CASSLGPAGGQETQYF
clone size: .; V gene: TRBV21-1; D gene: .; J gene: TRBJ2-7; CDR3 DNA: TGTGCCAGCAGCAAAGTGCGACGGGATGTACCGAGCGACTACGAGCAGTACTTC; CDR3 protein: CASSKVRRDVPSDYEQYF
clone size: .; V gene: TRBV7-9; D gene: TRBD2; J gene: TRBJ2-5; CDR3 DNA: TGTGCCAGCAGCTTAGTTGATCTAGCGGGGGGGGAGACCCAGTACTTC; CDR3 protein: CASSLVDLAGGETQYF
clone size: once; V gene: TRBV6-1; D gene: .; J gene: TRBJ1-5; CDR3 DNA: TGTGCCAGCAGTGACCCAGGATTTAGCAATCAGCCCCAGCATTTT; CDR3 protein: CASSDPGFSNQPQHF
clone size: .; V gene: TRBV5-1; D gene: TRBD2; J gene: TRBJ2-7; CDR3 DNA: TGCGCCAGCAGCTTGGTCCCCTGGACTAGCGGAAAGGGGTACGAGCAGTACTTC; CDR3 protein: CASSLVPWTSGKGYEQYF
clone size: .; V gene: TRBV21-1; D gene: .; J gene: TRBJ2-5; CDR3 DNA: TGTGCCAGCAGCAAATCCCAGGGACTAGCGGGGAGGAGGGAGACCCAGTACTTC; CDR3 protein: CASSKSQGLAGRRETQYF
clone size: .; V gene: TRBV27; D gene: TRBD2; J gene: TRBJ2-1; CDR3 DNA: TGTGCCAGCAGGCGGGAGGGCCCGGTTTACAATGAGCAGTTCTTC; CDR3 protein: CASRREGPVYNEQFF
clone size: few; V gene: TRBV6-1; D gene: TRBD1; J gene: TRBJ1-5; CDR3 DNA: TGTGCCAGCACGACAGGGATTGAGGGCAATCAGCCCCAGCATTTT; CDR3 protein: CASTTGIEGNQPQHF
clone size: once; V gene: TRBV6-5; D gene: TRBD2; J gene: TRBJ2-3; CDR3 DNA: TGTGCCAGCAGTTACGGGACTAGCGGGAAGGATACGCAGTATTTT; CDR3 protein: CASSYGTSGKDTQYF
clone size: .; V gene: TRBV7-8; D gene: .; J gene: TRBJ1-2; CDR3 DNA: TGTGCCAGCAGCTTAGGGCAGGGGCGAGGCTACACCTTC; CDR3 protein: CASSLGQGRGYTF
clone size: .; V gene: TRBV27; D gene: .; J gene: TRBJ2-1; CDR3 DNA: TGTGCCAGCAGTTTAAGCCGGAGCTCCTACAATGAGCAGTTCTTC; CDR3 protein: CASSLSRSSYNEQFF
clone size: .; V gene: TRBV2; D gene: .; J gene: TRBJ2-5; CDR3 DNA: TGTGCCAGCAGGAACGGGGGCCAAGAGACCCAGTACTTC; CDR3 protein: CASRNGGQETQYF
clone size: few; V gene: TRBV4-2; D gene: TRBD2; J gene: TRBJ2-5; CDR3 DNA: TGTGCCAGCAGCCATCGGCTAGCGGGGGAAGAGACCCAGTACTTC; CDR3 protein: CASSHRLAGEETQYF
clone size: .; V gene: TRBV9; D gene: .; J gene: TRBJ2-7; CDR3 DNA: TGTGCCAGCAGCGTACGGGGAGGCGAGCAGTACTTC; CDR3 protein: CASSVRGGEQYF
clone size: .; V gene: TRBV19; D gene: TRBD1; J gene: TRBJ2-7; CDR3 DNA: TGTGCCAGCAGTAGACCGGGACAGGCTCGCGACGAGCAGTACTTC; CDR3 protein: CASSRPGQARDEQYF
clone size: .; V gene: TRBV6-5; D gene: TRBD1; J gene: TRBJ2-4; CDR3 DNA: TGTGCCAGCAGCACAGGGACAGTCCACAAAAACATTCAGTACTTC; CDR3 protein: CASSTGTVHKNIQYF
clone size: .; V gene: TRBV27; D gene: TRBD1; J gene: TRBJ2-7; CDR3 DNA: TGTGCCAGCAGCGCGCGACAGGGGATCGACGAGCAGTACTTC; CDR3 protein: CASSARQGIDEQYF
clone size: .; V gene: TRBV6-4; D gene: .; J gene: TRBJ2-5; CDR3 DNA: TGTGCCAGCAGTGCGTCGGGGTTGGTTGGAGAGACCCAGTACTTC; CDR3 protein: CASSASGLVGETQYF
clone size: few; V gene: TRBV27; D gene: .; J gene: TRBJ2-3; CDR3 DNA: TGTGCCAGCAGTTTTCAAAGTAGCGGACTTTTATCTAGCACAGATACGCAGTATTTT; CDR3 protein: CASSFQSSGLLSSTDTQYF
clone size: .; V gene: TRBV18; D gene: .; J gene: TRBJ2-3; CDR3 DNA: TGTGCCAGCTCACCACAGGGGGGGGATACGCAGTATTTT; CDR3 protein: CASSPQGGDTQYF
clone size: .; V gene: TRBV19; D gene: .; J gene: TRBJ2-3; CDR3 DNA: TGTGCCAGTAGTAAGCCGAGCACAGATACGCAGTATTTT; CDR3 protein: CASSKPSTDTQYF
clone size: .; V gene: TRBV15; D gene: .; J gene: TRBJ2-7; CDR3 DNA: TGTGCCACCAGCCGAGACGTTAACTCCTACGAGCAGTACTTC; CDR3 protein: CATSRDVNSYEQYF
clone size: .; V gene: TRBV2; D gene: TRBD1; J gene: TRBJ2-4; CDR3 DNA: TGTGCCAGCAGTCACCCCGGGACAGGGTTGGACATTCAGTACTTC; CDR3 protein: CASSHPGTGLDIQYF
clone size: .; V gene: TRBV6-5; D gene: .; J gene: TRBJ1-2; CDR3 DNA: TGTGCCAGCAGTTACTCCGGACAGTATGGCTACACCTTC; CDR3 protein: CASSYSGQYGYTF
clone size: .; V gene: TRBV6-5; D gene: .; J gene: TRBJ1-2; CDR3 DNA: TGTGCCAGCGGCCGTCAGGGCGGCTATGGCTACACCTTC; CDR3 protein: CASGRQGGYGYTF